The source of this TCR beta chain is a study of blood T cell repertoires in COVID-19 (dated by TCRdb to 2019 to 2021). Study-wide context: Collaborator samples came from the United States, Italy and Spain and covered acute and convalescent phases of COVID-19. A freely available public database, intended as a resource for researchers studying the immune response to SARS-CoV-2, is where the repertoires were released. Where HLA class I and class II types were available, the types were taken from metadata supplied by the sample provider, not from assay-based typing. The samples were drawn from two sources: the first 160 participants of the ongoing ImmuneRACE study, and 1,200 or so subjects contributed by 6 global collaborators. The dataset comprised deeply sampled blood TCRbeta repertoires from subjects exposed to, actively infected with, or recovered from COVID-19. The prospective study material was composed of cDNA or gDNA derived from T cells, B-cell-depleted T cells, or PBMCs. Sample metadata almost always included a de-identified subject ID, COVID-19 status, age in years and sex.

V has 4 bases trimmed and J has 5 bases trimmed; junction bases matching no gene number 6. Taken from the germline V gene (reference sequence), the CDR1 and CDR2 loops are SGHNT and YYREEE. The CDR3 spans 15 residues, from the cysteine through the phenylalanine. Only the CDR3 region is kept as DNA, spanning 45 bases read in frame from base 1. About this clone: Its cognate antigen has yet to be identified. No per-base quality is available; no much larger clone lies one base away.

Collaborating institutions collected whole blood in K2EDTA tubes following their own protocols. Collaborator samples were shipped for TCRbeta analysis as frozen whole blood, isolated PBMCs, or DNA extracted from either sample type. Broad study findings and their caveats: Clinical and demographic metadata were provided uncurated, with the amount varying by source and participant.

TCRbeta CDR3 regions were amplified from genomic DNA by means of the immunoSEQ Assay, a bias-controlled multiplex PCR. Under the source paper's analysis protocol: The number of nucleated cells in each sample was estimated from the amplification of reference gene primers within the assay. Sequence reads were collapsed and filtered to measure the absolute abundance of every unique TCRbeta CDR3 rearrangement. For each sample, productive Simpson clonality was calculated by taking the square root of Simpson's diversity index across productive rearrangements. As stored in TCRdb, this immuneACCESS dataset retains in-frame rearrangements with V and J assigned. A fraction of the clones does not appear; measured against another copy, unresolved V genes explain less than half of the discrepancy, and the remainder lacks a known reason. The D gene and trimming were derived from the DNA, and the V and J assignments and clone size from that table. The sample table contains about 70,000 clones; only one count was recorded for roughly 86% of them. The ten largest account for 10% to 15% of the sample.

The V and J segments used are TRBV5-4 and TRBJ2-2; 9 middle bases align to TRBD1. This TCR was recovered from a human donor in a cohort sampled during active COVID-19. The sample comprised peripheral blood. The sequenced DNA is TGTGCCAGCAGCCCAACAGGGGGCCGAACCGGGGAGCTGTTTTTT. This translates into CASSPTGGRTGELFF.